These 29 T cell receptor beta chains originate from one sample sequenced in a study of shared clonotypes between healthy human individuals. Libraries were prepared by immunoSEQ multiplex PCR; TCRdb keeps only in-frame clonotypes and omits some of them. The sample lists about 1.1 million clones, approximately 80% seen once, with more than 0.45% in the top ten. The sequenced material came from memory CD4+ T cells from PBMCs. The subset: CD45RA-negative fraction. Source of these receptors: a man between 18 and 29 years old in good health. Some clones in this sample may be carry-over from other donors' samples.

The chain combines TRBV5-8 with TRBJ2-7; the D is unclear. This CDR3 spans 12 amino acids. V shed 4 bases and J shed 9 bases, with 14 bases lying between them. The germline CDR1 and CDR2 sequences are SGHTS and YDEGEE. Here the CDR3 reads CASSPPVNGQYF. The CDR3 DNA reads TGTGCCAGCAGCCCACCGGTGAACGGGCAGTACTTC.

V and J are TRBV30 and TRBJ1-2, with D unclear. Trimming shortened V by 0 bases and J by 1 base, and 12 bases separated the two germline ends. The CDR3 consists of 15 residues. The germline V gene has CDR1 GTSNPN and CDR2 SVGIG (reference sequence). The CDR3 loop reads CAWSVGRRDNYGYTF. DNA for the CDR3: TGTGCCTGGAGTGTCGGAAGAAGGGATAACTATGGCTACACCTTC.

CDR3 sequence (DNA): TGTGCCAGCTCACCATCCAGGAGGCACACCGGGGAGCTGTTTTTT. Translated, it gives CASSPSRRHTGELFF. V gene TRBV18 combines with J gene TRBJ2-2, with a weak D call TRBD2 (5 bases). The CDR3 length is 15 residues. V lost 2 bases and J lost 3, with 10 bases in between. Germline CDR1 and CDR2: KGHSH and LQKENI.

The V gene is TRBV4-1, the J gene TRBJ2-5; unclear D gene. Gene TRBJ2-7 matches the end of the DNA better, so the J call may be wrong. From germline, CDR1 is MGHRA and CDR2 YSYEKL. The CDR3 runs 13 residues. The CDR3 DNA reads TGCGCCAGCAGCCAAGTTTATACCTACGAGCAGTACTTC. Translating gives CASSQVYTYEQYF.

This clone has just one count. Other DNA variants within this sample encode the same CDR3. The gene calls are TRBV27 and TRBJ2-3, with 12 bases matching TRBD2. After removal of 6 bases from V and 5 bases from J, the junction contained 0 bases not matched to a gene. The V gene's germline CDR1 is MNHEY and CDR2 SMNVEV (reference sequence). This CDR3 is built from 13 residues. The CDR3 spells CASRLAGGDTQYF. The DNA of the CDR3 is TGTGCCAGCAGACTAGCGGGGGGAGATACGCAGTATTTT.

The V gene is TRBV9, the J gene TRBJ2-3, with TRBD2 matching over 13 bases. In germline, CDR1 is SGDLS, CDR2 YYNGEE. The CDR3 contains 15 residues. The V segment lost 3 bases and the J segment 6 bases; nucleotides outside the gene matches: 4. As DNA, the CDR3 is TGTGCCAGCAGCGCCCGGACTAGCGGGAGTGATACGCAGTATTTT. It specifies CASSARTSGSDTQYF.

This clone was picked up a small number of times. This CDR3 is also generated by other DNA sequences in the sample. This chain connects TRBV11-2 to TRBJ2-1; 8 bases are a match to TRBD2. V trimming: 2 bases; J trimming: 8 bases; junction bases outside the gene matches: 5. Per the germline V gene, CDR1 is SGHAT and CDR2 is FQNNGV. This CDR3 region has 14 residues. CDR3 region: CASSLLSGGHEQFF. CDR3 coding DNA: TGTGCCAGCAGCTTATTATCGGGAGGGCATGAGCAGTTCTTC. Full variable domain (missing parts from reference TRBV11-2 and TRBJ2-1): EAGVAQSPRYKIIEKRQSVAFWCNPISGHATLYWYQQILGQGPKLLIQFQNNGVVDDSQLPKDRFSAERLKGVDSTLKIQPAKLEDSAVYLCASSLLSGGHEQFFGPGTRLTVL.

CDR3 sequence (DNA): TGTGCCAGCAGCTATCCGGGGGCCAATCAGCCCCAGCATTTT. Translation gives CASSYPGANQPQHF. The rearrangement uses TRBV7-9 and TRBJ1-5; tentatively, D is TRBD1 (6 bases). V lost 4 bases, J lost 3 bases, and 10 bases lay in between. The germline V gene has CDR1 SEHNR and CDR2 FQNEAQ (reference sequence). CDR3 length: 14 amino acids. The variable domain in full, completed from reference TRBV7-9 and TRBJ1-5, reads DTGVSQNPRHKITKRGQNVTFRCDPISEHNRLYWYRQTLGQGPEFLTYFQNEAQLEKSRLLSDRFSAERPKGSFSTLEIQRTEQGDSAMYLCASSYPGANQPQHFGDGTRLSIL.

The chain has TRBV18 and TRBJ2-7; D might be TRBD2 (5 bases). Germline V gives CDR1 KGHSH, CDR2 LQKENI. This CDR3 comprises 14 residues. Trimming pared 2 bases from V and 3 bases from J, leaving 11 bases between. CDR3 loop: CASSPGLALYEQYF. CDR3 nucleotide sequence: TGTGCCAGCTCACCAGGACTCGCCCTCTACGAGCAGTACTTC.

The chain has TRBV10-3 and TRBJ2-1; no reliable D call. V was cut by 2 bases and J by 0 bases, with 8 bases left in between. The CDR3 consists of 15 residues. Germline V gives CDR1 ENHRY, CDR2 SYGVKD. In nucleotides, the CDR3 is TGTGCCATCAGTGAGAGGACCAGCTCCTACAATGAGCAGTTCTTC. It translates to CAISERTSSYNEQFF.

The chain joins TRBV7-9 to TRBJ1-1; weak D call: TRBD1 (5 bases). V was trimmed by 5 bases and J by 1 base, leaving 11 bases between them. This CDR3 contains 14 residues. Germline V gene lookup returns CDR1 SEHNR and CDR2 FQNEAQ (reference sequence). CDR3 coding DNA: TGTGCCAGCAGCCCTCAGGGACCGAACACTGAAGCTTTCTTT. It is translated as CASSPQGPNTEAFF.

The rearrangement links TRBV5-1 to TRBJ2-2, with 7 bases identical to TRBD1. Unmatched junction bases numbered 9, after V lost 4 bases and J lost 6 bases. CDR1 SGHRS and CDR2 YFSETQ come from the germline V gene. CDR3 length: 15 residues. CDR3 loop: CASSQLTGEAGELFF. In DNA form, the CDR3 reads TGCGCCAGCAGCCAATTAACAGGGGAAGCCGGGGAGCTGTTTTTT.

In DNA form, the CDR3 reads TGTGCCAGCAGTCCTACCGCTGGTTACACCCAGTACTTC. It encodes CASSPTAGYTQYF. This chain uses TRBV27 with TRBJ2-5; D is uncertain. V dropped 5 bases and J dropped 8 bases, with 15 bases sitting between them. Germline V gives CDR1 MNHEY, CDR2 SMNVEV (reference sequence). This CDR3 region has 13 residues.

The V call is TRBV7-7, the J call TRBJ2-3; 7 bases map to TRBD2. J gave up 7 bases and V 6 bases, and 7 bases lay outside the gene matches. The CDR3 covers 13 residues. In germline, CDR1 is SSHAT, CDR2 FNYEAQ (reference sequence). In DNA, the CDR3 is TGTGCCAGCAGTAGCGGGCGAGGTAATACGCAGTATTTT. This sequence encodes CASSSGRGNTQYF.

The gene calls are TRBV28 and TRBJ1-5, with TRBD1 matching over 10 bases. CDR1 and CDR2 (germline): MDHEN, SYDVKM. The CDR3 spans 16 residues. V lost 7 bases to trimming and J lost 3 bases; unmatched junction nucleotides: 9. The CDR3: CASTPPGTGANQPQHF. CDR3 sequence (DNA): TGTGCCAGCACCCCTCCCGGGACAGGGGCCAATCAGCCCCAGCATTTT. The whole variable domain, remainder taken from reference TRBV28 and TRBJ1-5, is DVKVTQSSRYLVKRTGEKVFLECVQDMDHENMFWYRQDPGLGLRLIYFSYDVKMKEKGDIPEGYSVSREKKERFSLILESASTNQTSMYLCASTPPGTGANQPQHFGDGTRLSIL.

V and J are TRBV28 and TRBJ1-1; D gene ambiguous. Trimming pared 6 bases from V and 1 base from J, leaving 21 bases between. Germline lookup yields CDR1 MDHEN and CDR2 SYDVKM. There are 17 residues in the CDR3. The CDR3 here is CASSLRRAGVRNTEAFF. CDR3 bases: TGTGCCAGCAGCCTCAGGAGGGCTGGAGTTCGGAACACTGAAGCTTTCTTT.

V is TRBV7-3 and J is TRBJ2-3; 7 nucleotides match TRBD2. The CDR3 loop spans 13 amino acids. Germline V gene sequence: CDR1 SGHTA, CDR2 FQGTGA. V trimming: 4 bases; J trimming: 10 bases; junction bases outside the gene matches: 8. The DNA of the CDR3 is TGTGCCAGCAGCTCACCCCCCGGGGGGTCGCAGTATTTT. Amino acids: CASSSPPGGSQYF.

The table lists this clone with many counts. The CDR3 DNA reads as TGCGCCAGCAGCCCCACAGCGGGAGGGCGTCAGACCCAGTACTTC. As protein: CASSPTAGGRQTQYF. V usage is TRBV5-1 and J usage is TRBJ2-5; 10 bases are shared with TRBD2. V lost 4 bases to trimming and J lost 6 bases; unmatched junction nucleotides: 9. Per germline, CDR1 SGHRS and CDR2 YFSETQ. CDR3 length: 15 residues. The full variable domain, in which reference TRBV5-1 and TRBJ2-5 provide the parts outside the CDR3, is KAGVTQTPRYLIKTRGQQVTLSCSPISGHRSVSWYQQTPGQGLQFLFEYFSETQRNKGNFPGRFSGRQFSNSRSEMNVSTLELGDSALYLCASSPTAGGRQTQYFGPGTRLLVL.

This chain uses TRBV5-1 with TRBJ2-7; 7 nucleotides agree with TRBD1. With 0 bases clipped from V and 4 bases from J, the junction kept 10 bases outside the gene matches. Germline-derived CDR1 and CDR2 are SGHRS and YFSETQ. CDR3 length: 16 residues. CDR3 in DNA: TGCGCCAGCAGCTTGGTGGCCGAGACAGGGCGTTACGAGCAGTACTTC. This codes for CASSLVAETGRYEQYF.

The genes are TRBV7-8 and TRBJ2-3; no firm D call. The germline V and J ends were trimmed by 1 base and 6 bases, with 8 bases remaining between them. The CDR3 runs to 13 residues. CDR1 is SGHVS, CDR2 FQNEAQ, per germline. As DNA, the CDR3 is TGTGCCAGCAGCTTAGGAGTGCGCGATACGCAGTATTTT. Protein: CASSLGVRDTQYF.

This chain joins TRBV18 and TRBJ1-6; TRBD1 is a possible D gene (5 bases). CDR3 size: 17 residues. From germline, CDR1 is KGHSH and CDR2 LQKENI. The V end lost 4 bases, the J end lost 7 bases, and 20 bases lay between the germline ends. CDR3 nucleotides: TGTGCCAGCTCACGGGATGTGGCAGGGAAGAGGAATTCACCCCTCCACTTT. This sequence encodes CASSRDVAGKRNSPLHF. The variable domain in full, completed from reference TRBV18 and TRBJ1-6, reads NAGVMQNPRHLVRRRGQEARLRCSPMKGHSHVYWYRQLPEEGLKFMVYLQKENIIDESGMPKERFSAEFPKEGPSILRIQQVVRGDSAAYFCASSRDVAGKRNSPLHFGNGTRLTVT.

This chain connects TRBV11-2 to TRBJ2-3; 9 positions match TRBD1. The V gene's germline CDR1 is SGHAT and CDR2 FQNNGV. The V segment lost 3 bases and the J segment 4 bases; nucleotides outside the gene matches: 2. The CDR3 runs 14 residues. The CDR3 sequence: CASSLTGGSDTQYF. The CDR3 DNA follows: TGTGCCAGCAGCTTGACAGGGGGGTCAGATACGCAGTATTTT.

The chain combines TRBV15 with TRBJ2-3; TRBD2 aligns across 11 bases. The CDR3 runs to 17 residues. CDR1 and CDR2 from the germline V gene are LNHNV and YYDKDF (reference sequence). Trimming removed 1 base from V and 3 bases from J; junction bases left unmatched: 6. CDR3 nucleotides: TGTGCCACCAGCAGAGGGGGGACTAGCGGAGGTACAGATACGCAGTATTTT. It codes for CATSRGGTSGGTDTQYF. Full variable domain (missing parts from reference TRBV15 and TRBJ2-3): DAMVIQNPRYQVTQFGKPVTLSCSQTLNHNVMYWYQQKSSQAPKLLFHYYDKDFNNEADTPDNFQSRRPNTSFCFLDIRSPGLGDTAMYLCATSRGGTSGGTDTQYFGPGTRLTVL.

The V gene is TRBV5-1, the J gene TRBJ2-1; 13 positions agree with TRBD2. The germline V gene has CDR1 SGHRS and CDR2 YFSETQ. The CDR3 extends over 16 amino acids. V gave up 0 bases and J gave up 7 bases; unmatched junction bases: 4. The CDR3 spells CASSLVPGLAGNEQFF. The CDR3 DNA reads TGCGCCAGCAGCTTGGTTCCGGGACTAGCGGGGAATGAGCAGTTCTTC.

V gene TRBV7-2 combines with J gene TRBJ2-1; D possibly corresponds to TRBD2 (6 bases). Germline CDR1 is SGHTA and CDR2 is FQGNSA. CDR3 size: 15 residues. V was cut by 5 bases and J by 4 bases, with 15 bases left in between. The CDR3 protein is CASSKGLYTYNEQFF. For the CDR3, the DNA is TGTGCCAGCAGCAAGGGACTTTACACTTACAATGAGCAGTTCTTC.

This chain uses TRBV15 with TRBJ2-3; D is unclear. Trimming left V 0 bases short and J 0 bases short, with 4 bases between. The CDR3 contains 14 residues. Per the germline V gene, CDR1 is LNHNV and CDR2 is YYDKDF (reference sequence). The CDR3 nucleotides are TGTGCCACCAGCAGAGATGCTAGCACAGATACGCAGTATTTT. It codes for CATSRDASTDTQYF.

V gene TRBV5-5 combines with J gene TRBJ2-2; TRBD2 matches 12 bases. The CDR3 extends over 17 amino acids. CDR1 SGHKS and CDR2 YYEKEE come from the germline V gene (reference sequence). V dropped 4 bases and J dropped 7; count of bases not matched to a gene: 11. The CDR3 DNA follows: TGTGCCAGCAGCCCGAGACTAGCGGGAGCAGAAGTCGGGGAGCTGTTTTTT. This gives the protein CASSPRLAGAEVGELFF.

The chain is built from TRBV18 and TRBJ2-7, with D possibly matching TRBD2 (5 bases). This CDR3 region has 15 residues. The germline CDR1 and CDR2 sequences are KGHSH and LQKENI. V gave up 1 base and J gave up 0 bases, with 10 bases separating them. The CDR3 DNA sequence: TGTGCCAGCTCACCACATGTCGGAGGCTCCTACGAGCAGTACTTC. Translating it yields CASSPHVGGSYEQYF.

Concerning this clone itself: Other DNA variants within this sample encode the same CDR3. V is TRBV5-1 and J is TRBJ2-1, with 10 bases that match TRBD2. The CDR3 covers 14 residues. With V trimmed by 2 bases and J by 5 bases, 1 base remained unmatched. Germline V gene sequence: CDR1 SGHRS, CDR2 YFSETQ. The CDR3 loop is CASSFLAGDNEQFF. CDR3 DNA sequence: TGCGCCAGCAGCTTCCTAGCGGGAGACAATGAGCAGTTCTTC.